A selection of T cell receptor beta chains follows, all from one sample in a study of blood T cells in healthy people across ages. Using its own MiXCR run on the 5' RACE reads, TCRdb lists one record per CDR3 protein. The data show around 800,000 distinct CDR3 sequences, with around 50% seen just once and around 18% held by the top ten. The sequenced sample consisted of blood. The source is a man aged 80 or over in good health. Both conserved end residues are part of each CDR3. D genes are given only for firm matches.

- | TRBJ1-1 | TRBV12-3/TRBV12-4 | CASSWEGQREAFF
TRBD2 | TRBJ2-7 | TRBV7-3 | CASSSWGSEREGYEQYF
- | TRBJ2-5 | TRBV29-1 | CSVVQGSETQYF
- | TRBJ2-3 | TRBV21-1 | CASSKPGGRGSTDTQYF
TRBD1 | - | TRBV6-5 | CASSYNRGLETQYF
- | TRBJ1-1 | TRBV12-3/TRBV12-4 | CASSLQSAEAFF
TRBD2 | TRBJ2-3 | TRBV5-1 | CASRESSGRAPDTQYF
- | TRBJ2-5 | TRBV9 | CASSPRLEETQYF
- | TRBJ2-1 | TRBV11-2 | CASSQTGGEANEQLF
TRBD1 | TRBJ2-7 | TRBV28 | CASSYQGARGEQYF
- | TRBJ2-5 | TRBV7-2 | CASTRWGRPQETQYF
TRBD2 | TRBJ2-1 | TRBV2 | CASRAGTSGPNEQFF
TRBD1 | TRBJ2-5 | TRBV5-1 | CASSYRQGGLETQYF
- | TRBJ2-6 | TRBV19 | CASSVRSSGANVLTF
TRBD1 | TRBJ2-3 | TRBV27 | CGTRKGQGVTDTQYF
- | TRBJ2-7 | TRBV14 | CASSQEWGQEDGEAQYF
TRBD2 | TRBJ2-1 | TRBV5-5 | CASRQGLDQSSYNEQFF
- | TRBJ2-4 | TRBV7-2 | CVSSLGVLNIQYF
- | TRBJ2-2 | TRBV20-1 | CSAGGSEGVDTGELFF
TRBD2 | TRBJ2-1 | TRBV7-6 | CASSLPMGLAGGGEQFF
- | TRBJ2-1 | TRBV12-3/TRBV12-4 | CAIITGLSYNEQFF
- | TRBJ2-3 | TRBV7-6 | CASSLVPSEKYF
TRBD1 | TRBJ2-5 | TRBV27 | CASSLDGTGHQETQYF
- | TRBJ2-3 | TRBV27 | CASSLSASRNTQYF
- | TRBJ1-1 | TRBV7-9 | CASSLVAGNPVPFF
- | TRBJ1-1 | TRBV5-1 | CASSLSRLEAPEAFF